This T cell receptor (beta chain) was documented in a study of OX40 agonist ivuxolimab in advanced cancers. Study-level information: Having had anti-PD-1, anti-PD-L1 or anti-CTLA-4 therapy before was allowed, and under 50% had some.

Study observations and caveats: Partial responders at 0.1-3.0 mg/kg had among the lowest clonal expansion. The mean number of expanded clones was higher in CD8+ T cells than in CD4+.

TCRdb's copy holds only in-frame clones and misses some; the assay was immunoSEQ multiplex PCR. The sample comprises 65,000 to 100,000 clones, around 85% of which are singletons, and over 3% rests with the top ten. Notes on this clone: Its specificity is not known.

CDR3 length: 13 residues. Between the trimmed V and J ends, which lost 0 bases and 5 bases, there was a span of 5 bases. Germline loops: CDR1 MNHEY, CDR2 SVGAGI. This receptor was obtained from an adult with an advanced solid tumor such as melanoma, head and neck, liver or kidney cancer. V gene TRBV6-5 combines with J gene TRBJ1-5; D unresolved. The sample here was CD4+ or CD8+ T cells sorted from blood, taken in a trial of the OX40 agonist ivuxolimab. Here the CDR3 DNA reads TGTGCCAGCAGTTACTCGTCCCATCAGCCCCAGCATTTT. This encodes CASSYSSHQPQHF.